This T cell receptor beta chain was sequenced for a study of blood T cell repertoires in COVID-19. Data came from immunoSEQ multiplex PCR; TCRdb stores just in-frame clones and leaves some out. The data show about 210,000 clones, with approximately 90% seen just once and about a tenth held by the top ten. Germline V gene sequence: CDR1 MDHEN, CDR2 SYDVKM. V lost 6 bases, J lost 1 base, and 3 bases stayed unmatched. This CDR3 has 13 residues. This chain connects TRBV28 to TRBJ2-7, with 7 bases fitting TRBD2. What was sequenced was PBMCs or T cells enriched from blood (not recorded which). The sequence was collected from a man aged 18 to 29 with acute COVID-19. The CDR3, as DNA: TGTGCCAGCAGGGTAGCGGGTTCCTACGAGCAGTACTTC. This translates into CASRVAGSYEQYF.